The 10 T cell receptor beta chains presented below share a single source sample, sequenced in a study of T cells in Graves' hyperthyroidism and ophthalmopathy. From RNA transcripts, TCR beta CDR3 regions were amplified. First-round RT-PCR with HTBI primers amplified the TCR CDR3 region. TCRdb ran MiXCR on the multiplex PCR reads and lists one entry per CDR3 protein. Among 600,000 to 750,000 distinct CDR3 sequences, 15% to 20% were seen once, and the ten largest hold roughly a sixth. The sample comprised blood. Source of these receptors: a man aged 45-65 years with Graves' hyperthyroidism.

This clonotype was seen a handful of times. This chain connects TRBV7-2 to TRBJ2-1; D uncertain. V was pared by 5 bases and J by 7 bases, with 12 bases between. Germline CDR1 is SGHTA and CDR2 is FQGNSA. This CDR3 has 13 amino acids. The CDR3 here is CASSDFRRNEQFF. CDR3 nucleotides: TGTGCCAGCAGCGATTTTCGCAGGAATGAGCAGTTCTTC.

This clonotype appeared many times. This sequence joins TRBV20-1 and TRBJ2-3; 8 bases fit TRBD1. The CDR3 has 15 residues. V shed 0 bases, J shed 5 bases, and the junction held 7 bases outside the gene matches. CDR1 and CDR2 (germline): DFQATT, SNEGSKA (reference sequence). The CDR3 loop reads CSAREDRVIGDTQYF. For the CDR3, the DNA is TGCAGTGCTAGAGAGGACAGGGTCATAGGAGATACGCAGTATTTT.

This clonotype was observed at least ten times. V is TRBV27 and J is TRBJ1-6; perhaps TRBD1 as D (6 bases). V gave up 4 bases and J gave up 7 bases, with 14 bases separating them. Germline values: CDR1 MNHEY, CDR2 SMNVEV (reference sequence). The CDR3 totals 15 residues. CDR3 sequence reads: CASSSPRGQNSPLHF. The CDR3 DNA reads TGTGCCAGCAGTTCTCCACGGGGGCAGAATTCACCCCTCCACTTT.

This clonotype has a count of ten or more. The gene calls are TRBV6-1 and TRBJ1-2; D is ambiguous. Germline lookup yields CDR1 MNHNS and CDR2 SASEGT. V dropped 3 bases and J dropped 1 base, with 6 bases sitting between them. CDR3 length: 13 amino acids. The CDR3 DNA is TGTGCCAGCAGTGATAGAGTTAACTATGGCTACACCTTC. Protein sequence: CASSDRVNYGYTF.

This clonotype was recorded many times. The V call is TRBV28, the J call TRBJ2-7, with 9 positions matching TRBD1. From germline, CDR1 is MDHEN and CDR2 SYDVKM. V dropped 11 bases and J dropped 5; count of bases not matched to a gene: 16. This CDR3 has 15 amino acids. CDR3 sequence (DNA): TGTGCCGGGTCCCTATCCGGGACAGGGAATGACGAGCAGTACTTC. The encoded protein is CAGSLSGTGNDEQYF.

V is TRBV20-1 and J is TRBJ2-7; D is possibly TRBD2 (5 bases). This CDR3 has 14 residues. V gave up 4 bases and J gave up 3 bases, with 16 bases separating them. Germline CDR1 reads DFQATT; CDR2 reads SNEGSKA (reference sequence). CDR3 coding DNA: TGCAGTGCTAAACCGGGAAACGCTAACTACGAGCAGTACTTC. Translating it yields CSAKPGNANYEQYF.

CDR3 DNA sequence: TGCGCCAGCAGTGGTGGGGTACAGGGAATCGGTGGCTACACCTTC. As protein: CASSGGVQGIGGYTF. The gene calls are TRBV10-1 and TRBJ1-2; maybe TRBD1 (6 bases). In germline, CDR1 is WNHNN, CDR2 SYGVQD (reference sequence). The CDR3 runs to 15 residues. The ends were cut back, 4 bases at V and 7 bases at J, with 19 bases in the middle.

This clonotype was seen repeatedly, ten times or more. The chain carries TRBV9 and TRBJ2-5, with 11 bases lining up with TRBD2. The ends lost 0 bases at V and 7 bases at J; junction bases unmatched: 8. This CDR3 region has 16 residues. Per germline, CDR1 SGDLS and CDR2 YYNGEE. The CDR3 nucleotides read TGTGCCAGCAGCGTAGTATGGACTAGCGGGTCCGGGACCCAGTACTTC. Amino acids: CASSVVWTSGSGTQYF.

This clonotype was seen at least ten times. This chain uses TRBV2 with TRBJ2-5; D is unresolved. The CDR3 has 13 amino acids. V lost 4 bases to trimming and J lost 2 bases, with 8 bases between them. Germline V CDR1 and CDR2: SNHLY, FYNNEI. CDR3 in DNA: TGTGCCAGCAGTGTTAACCGACAAGAGACCCAGTACTTC. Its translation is CASSVNRQETQYF.

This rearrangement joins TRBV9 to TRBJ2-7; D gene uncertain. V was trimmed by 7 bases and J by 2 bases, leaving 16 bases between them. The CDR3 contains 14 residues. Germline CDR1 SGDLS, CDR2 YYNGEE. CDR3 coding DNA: TGTGCCAGCTCGCCTTCCGACCCGACCTACGAGCAGTACTTC. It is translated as CASSPSDPTYEQYF.